Presented here are 10 T cell receptor beta chains from one specimen sequenced in a study of regulatory T cells in long-lasting Graves disease. Documented time point: persistent/refractory GD, antithyroid drugs over 5 years with positive TRAb. From RNA extracted from PBMCs, the TCR library was made. iRepertoire HTBI primers and Arm-PCR of CDR3 regions built TCR beta libraries. TCRdb called the multiplex PCR reads again in MiXCR, with one record for every CDR3 protein. This table has around 510,000 distinct CDR3 sequences, more than 20% appearing once. The input for sequencing was peripheral blood mononuclear cells (PBMCs), taken when the disease was refractory, from a patient treated with antithyroid drugs. These receptors were obtained from a female donor with Graves disease.

This clonotype was seen at least ten times. The chain is built from TRBV7-6 and TRBJ2-7; 7 bases agree with TRBD2. The CDR3 sequence is 13 residues long. Germline loops: CDR1 SGHVS, CDR2 FNYEAQ. V shed 3 bases, J shed 6 bases, and the junction held 5 bases outside the gene matches. The CDR3 loop is CASSLAGDGEQYF. DNA for the CDR3: TGTGCCAGCAGCTTGGCGGGAGATGGCGAGCAGTACTTC.

This clonotype was seen at least ten times. This chain uses TRBV6-2 or TRBV6-3 with TRBJ1-1, with 8 bases that match TRBD1. The germline V gene has CDR1 MNHEY and CDR2 SVGEGT. This CDR3 has 15 amino acids. V trimming: 5 bases; J trimming: 7 bases; junction bases outside the gene matches: 12. CDR3 residues: CASSMDRVRNREAFF. The CDR3, as DNA: TGTGCCAGCAGTATGGACAGGGTTCGTAATCGTGAAGCTTTCTTT.

This clonotype was recorded at least ten times. V and J are TRBV15 and TRBJ1-1; 7 bases line up with TRBD1. The CDR3 runs 15 residues. V gave up 2 bases and J gave up 3 bases; unmatched junction bases: 6. CDR1 is LNHNV and CDR2 is YYDKDF in the germline V gene (reference sequence). The CDR3, as DNA: TGTGCCACCAGCAGAAGGGACAGCATTGACACTGAAGCTTTCTTT. Its protein is CATSRRDSIDTEAFF. The full variable domain, with the rest looked up from reference TRBV15 and TRBJ1-1, is DAMVIQNPRYQVTQFGKPVTLSCSQTLNHNVMYWYQQKSSQAPKLLFHYYDKDFNNEADTPDNFQSRRPNTSFCFLDIRSPGLGDTAMYLCATSRRDSIDTEAFFGQGTRLTVV.

The chain joins TRBV6-2 or TRBV6-3 to TRBJ1-1; D gene ambiguous. This CDR3 contains 12 residues. CDR1 and CDR2 from the germline V gene are MNHEY and SVGEGT. V was cut by 0 bases and J by 8 bases, with 7 bases left in between. The CDR3 sequence is CASSYSRVEAFF. Here the CDR3 DNA reads TGTGCCAGCAGTTACTCGCGGGTAGAAGCTTTCTTT.

This clonotype was seen a few times. V usage is TRBV5-1 and J usage is TRBJ1-2, with TRBD1 matching 7 bases. The CDR3 runs 14 residues. Trimming at V came to 0 bases and at J to 6 bases, leaving 5 bases not matched to a gene. The germline gives CDR1 SGHRS, CDR2 YFSETQ. CDR3 coding DNA: TGCGCCAGCAGCTTGGGGGTAGGGGGCGATGGCTACACCTTC. Its protein is CASSLGVGGDGYTF.

The rearrangement uses TRBV30 and TRBJ1-5; D not resolved. This CDR3 is built from 14 residues. The V end was cut by 4 bases, the J end by 6 bases, with 16 bases between. The germline CDR1 and CDR2 sequences are GTSNPN and SVGIG (reference sequence). CDR3 in DNA: TGTGCCTGGACCCCCGGAGGGAGGATTCAGCCCCAGCATTTT. Its translation is CAWTPGGRIQPQHF.

This clonotype was seen repeatedly, ten times or more. The chain uses TRBV28 and TRBJ1-1, with D possibly TRBD1 on 5 matching bases. The CDR3 sequence is 17 residues long. Germline V gives CDR1 MDHEN, CDR2 SYDVKM. V shed 6 bases and J shed 1 base, with 21 bases lying between them. Written as DNA, the CDR3 is TGTGCCAGCAGGGGGAGGGGATGGTATAAGGGGAACACTGAAGCTTTCTTT. Protein product: CASRGRGWYKGNTEAFF.

This clonotype was observed at least ten times. The V call is TRBV5-1, the J call TRBJ1-2, with TRBD1 as a possible D gene (5 bases). CDR1 is SGHRS, CDR2 YFSETQ, per germline. The CDR3 runs to 14 residues. Between the trimmed V and J ends, which lost 3 bases and 5 bases, there was a span of 14 bases. The CDR3 region is CASSSVVGGYGYTF. CDR3 sequence (DNA): TGCGCCAGCAGCTCCGTGGTGGGGGGATATGGCTACACCTTC.

The rearrangement joins TRBV29-1 to TRBJ1-1; TRBD1 might be the D (6 bases). The CDR3 has 13 amino acids. In germline, CDR1 is SQVTM, CDR2 ANQGSEA. Trimming left V 1 base short and J 4 bases short, with 10 bases between. The CDR3 bases are TGCAGCGTTGAAGGGGGGCGGATCACTGAAGCTTTCTTT. As protein: CSVEGGRITEAFF.

This clonotype was observed a few times. A junction boundary mismatches the germline segment, possibly from a read error. The V and J genes are TRBV6-5 and TRBJ2-7; the match to TRBD1 covers 9 bases. Germline values: CDR1 MNHEY, CDR2 SVGAGI. This CDR3 spans 15 amino acids. In DNA form, the CDR3 reads TGTGCCAGCAGTTACTCCGGGACAGGGATAAACGAGCAGCACTTC. Its protein is CASSYSGTGINEQHF.